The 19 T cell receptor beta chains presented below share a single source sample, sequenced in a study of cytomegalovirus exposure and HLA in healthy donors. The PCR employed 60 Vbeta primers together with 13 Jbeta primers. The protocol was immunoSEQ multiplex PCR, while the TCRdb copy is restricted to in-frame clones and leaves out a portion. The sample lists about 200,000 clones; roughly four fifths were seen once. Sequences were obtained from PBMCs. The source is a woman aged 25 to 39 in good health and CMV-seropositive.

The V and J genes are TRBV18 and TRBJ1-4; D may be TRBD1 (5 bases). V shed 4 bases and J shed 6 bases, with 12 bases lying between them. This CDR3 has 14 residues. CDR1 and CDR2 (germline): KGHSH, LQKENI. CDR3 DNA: TGTGCCAGCTCACTGGGGACTGCTGATGAAAAACTGTTTTTT. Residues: CASSLGTADEKLFF.

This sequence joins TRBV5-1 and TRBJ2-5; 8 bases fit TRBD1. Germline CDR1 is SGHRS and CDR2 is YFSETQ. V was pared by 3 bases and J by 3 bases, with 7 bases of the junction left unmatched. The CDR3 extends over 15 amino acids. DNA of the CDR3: TGCGCCAGCAGCTATCTCCCACAGGGGGAAGAGACCCAGTACTTC. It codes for CASSYLPQGEETQYF.

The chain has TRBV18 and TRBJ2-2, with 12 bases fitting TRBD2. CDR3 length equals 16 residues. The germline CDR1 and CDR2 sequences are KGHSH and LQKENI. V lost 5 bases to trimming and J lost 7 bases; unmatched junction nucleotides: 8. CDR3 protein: CASSGRLAGAVGELFF. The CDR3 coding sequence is TGTGCCAGCTCAGGCAGACTAGCGGGAGCGGTCGGGGAGCTGTTTTTT.

CDR3 nucleotide sequence: TGTGCCAGCAGCTTACTAGGGGTGGGCTACACCTTC. It translates to CASSLLGVGYTF. The gene calls are TRBV7-2 and TRBJ1-2, with D maybe TRBD1 (5 bases). Germline CDR1 and CDR2: SGHTA and FQGNSA. Trimming left V 2 bases short and J 8 bases short, with 9 bases between. The CDR3 is made up of 12 amino acids.

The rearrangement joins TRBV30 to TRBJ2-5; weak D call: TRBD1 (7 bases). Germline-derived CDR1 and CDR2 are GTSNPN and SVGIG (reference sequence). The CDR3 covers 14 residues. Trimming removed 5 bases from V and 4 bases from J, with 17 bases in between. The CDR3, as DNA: TGTGCCTGGGGGGCAGGGGGAGGTGCAGAGACCCAGTACTTC. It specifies CAWGAGGGAETQYF.

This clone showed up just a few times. Here the CDR3 DNA reads TGTGCCAGCTCACCACAACGCGATTTCTACGAGCAGTACTTC. This encodes CASSPQRDFYEQYF. This chain links TRBV18 with TRBJ2-7; no reliable D call. The V end was cut by 1 base, the J end by 3 bases, with 10 bases between. This CDR3 is 14 amino acids long. CDR1 and CDR2 from the germline V gene are KGHSH and LQKENI.

CDR3: CASSARGVLYNEQFF. In nucleotides, the CDR3 is TGTGCCAGCAGTGCTCGGGGGGTGCTTTACAATGAGCAGTTCTTC. The chain uses TRBV25-1 and TRBJ2-1; TRBD2 aligns across 7 bases. This CDR3 comprises 15 residues. J was trimmed by 4 bases and V by 4 bases; bases with no gene match: 7. CDR1 MGHDK and CDR2 SYGVNS come from the germline V gene.

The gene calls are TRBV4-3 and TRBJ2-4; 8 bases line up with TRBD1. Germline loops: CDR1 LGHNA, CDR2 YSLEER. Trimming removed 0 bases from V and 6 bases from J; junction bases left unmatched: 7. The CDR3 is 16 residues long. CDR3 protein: CASSQDWDRLLNIQYF. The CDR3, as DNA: TGCGCCAGCAGCCAAGATTGGGACAGGCTCTTAAACATTCAGTACTTC.

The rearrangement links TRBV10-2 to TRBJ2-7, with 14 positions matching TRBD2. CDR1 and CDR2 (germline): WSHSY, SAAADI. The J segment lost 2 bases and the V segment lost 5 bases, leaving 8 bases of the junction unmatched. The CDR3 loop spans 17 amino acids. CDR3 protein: CASSKGTSGSSTYEQYF. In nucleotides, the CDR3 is TGCGCCAGCAGTAAGGGGACTAGCGGGAGTTCGACCTACGAGCAGTACTTC.

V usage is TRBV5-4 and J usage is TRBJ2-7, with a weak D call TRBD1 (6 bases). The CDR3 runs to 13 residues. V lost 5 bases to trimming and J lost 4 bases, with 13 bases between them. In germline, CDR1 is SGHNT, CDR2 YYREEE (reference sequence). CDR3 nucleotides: TGTGCCAGCAGTTCCGGGACACAGTACGAGCAGTACTTC. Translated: CASSSGTQYEQYF.

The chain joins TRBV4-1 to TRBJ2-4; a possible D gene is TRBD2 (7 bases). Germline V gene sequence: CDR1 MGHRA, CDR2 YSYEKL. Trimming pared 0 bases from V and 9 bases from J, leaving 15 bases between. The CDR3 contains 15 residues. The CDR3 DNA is TGCGCCAGCAGCCAAGAGGGGGGGCTCGGAGGCATTCAGTACTTC. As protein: CASSQEGGLGGIQYF.

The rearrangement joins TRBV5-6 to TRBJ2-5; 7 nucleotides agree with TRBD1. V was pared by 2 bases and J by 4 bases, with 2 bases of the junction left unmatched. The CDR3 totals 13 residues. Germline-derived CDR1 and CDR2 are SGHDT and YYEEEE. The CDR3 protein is CASSLYRGETQYF. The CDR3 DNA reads TGTGCCAGCAGCTTATACAGGGGAGAGACCCAGTACTTC.

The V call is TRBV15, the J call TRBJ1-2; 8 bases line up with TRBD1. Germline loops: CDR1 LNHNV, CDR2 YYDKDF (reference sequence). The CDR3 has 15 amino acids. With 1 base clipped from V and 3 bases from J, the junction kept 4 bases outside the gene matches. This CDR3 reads CATSRGQGTYYGYTF. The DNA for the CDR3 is TGTGCCACCAGCAGAGGACAGGGGACGTACTATGGCTACACCTTC.

The CDR3 sequence: CASRRTGGYGYTF. The CDR3 DNA sequence: TGTGCCAGCAGGCGTACAGGGGGCTATGGCTACACCTTC. V gene TRBV27 combines with J gene TRBJ1-2; 8 bases map to TRBD1. Trimming removed 6 bases from V and 4 bases from J; junction bases left unmatched: 4. CDR3 length: 13 amino acids. Germline CDR1 MNHEY, CDR2 SMNVEV (reference sequence).

For the CDR3, the DNA is TGCAGCGTTAGACAGGGAGGCTCCTACGAGCAGTACTTC. Translating gives CSVRQGGSYEQYF. The chain joins TRBV29-1 to TRBJ2-7; D possibly corresponds to TRBD1 (7 bases). The CDR3 consists of 13 residues. V was clipped by 5 bases and J by 0 bases, with 11 bases between them. The germline V gene encodes CDR1 SQVTM and CDR2 ANQGSEA.

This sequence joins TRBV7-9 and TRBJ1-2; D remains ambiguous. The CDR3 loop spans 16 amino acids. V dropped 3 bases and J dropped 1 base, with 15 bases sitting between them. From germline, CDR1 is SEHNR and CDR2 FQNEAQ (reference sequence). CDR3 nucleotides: TGTGCCAGCAGCTTCGCCCTCGGGGTTCTTAACTATGGCTACACCTTC. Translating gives CASSFALGVLNYGYTF.

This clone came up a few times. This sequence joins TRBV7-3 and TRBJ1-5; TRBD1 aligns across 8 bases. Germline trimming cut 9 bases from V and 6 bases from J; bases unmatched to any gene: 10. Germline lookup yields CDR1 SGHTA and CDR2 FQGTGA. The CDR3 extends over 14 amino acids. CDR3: CARLDRVLAQPQHF. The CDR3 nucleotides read TGTGCCAGATTGGACAGGGTTTTGGCTCAGCCCCAGCATTTT.

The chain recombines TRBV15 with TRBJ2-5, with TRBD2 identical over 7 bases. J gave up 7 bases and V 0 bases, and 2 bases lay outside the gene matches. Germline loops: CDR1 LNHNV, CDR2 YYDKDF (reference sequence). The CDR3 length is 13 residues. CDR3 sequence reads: CATSRDSGGTQYF. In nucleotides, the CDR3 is TGTGCCACCAGCAGAGATTCGGGGGGGACCCAGTACTTC.

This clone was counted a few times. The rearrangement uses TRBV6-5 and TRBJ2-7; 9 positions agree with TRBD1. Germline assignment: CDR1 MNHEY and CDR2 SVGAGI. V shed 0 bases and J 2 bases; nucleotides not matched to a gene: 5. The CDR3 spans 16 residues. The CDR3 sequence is CASSYSRGTGTYEQYF. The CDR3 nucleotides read TGTGCCAGCAGTTACTCGAGAGGGACAGGGACCTACGAGCAGTACTTC.